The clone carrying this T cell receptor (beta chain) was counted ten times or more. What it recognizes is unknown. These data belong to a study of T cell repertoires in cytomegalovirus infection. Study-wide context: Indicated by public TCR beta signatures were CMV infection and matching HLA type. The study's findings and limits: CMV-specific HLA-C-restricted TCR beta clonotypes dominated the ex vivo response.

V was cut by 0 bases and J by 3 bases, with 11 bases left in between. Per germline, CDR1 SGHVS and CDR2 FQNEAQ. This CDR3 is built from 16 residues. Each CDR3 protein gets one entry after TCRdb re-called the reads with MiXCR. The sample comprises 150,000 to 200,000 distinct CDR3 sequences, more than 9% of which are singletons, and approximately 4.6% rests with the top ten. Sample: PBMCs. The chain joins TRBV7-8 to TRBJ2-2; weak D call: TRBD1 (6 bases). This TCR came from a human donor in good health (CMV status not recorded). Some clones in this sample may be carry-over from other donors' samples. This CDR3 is CASSLAWDTYTGELFF. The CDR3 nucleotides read TGTGCCAGCAGCTTAGCTTGGGACACCTACACCGGGGAGCTGTTTTTT.